This T cell receptor beta chain was sequenced in a study of graft-versus-host responses after intestinal transplantation (dated by TCRdb to the early 2020s). About the study as a whole: Multivisceral, liver-intestinal, or isolated intestinal transplants were received by the recipients. Every recipient was given anti-thymocyte globulin induction, then maintenance tacrolimus and steroids for about 3 years. Graft-versus-host and host-versus-graft alloreactive T cell clones were tracked in the graft, circulation and bone marrow after intestinal transplantation using bulk TCR-beta CDR3 sequencing. To identify alloreactive clones, pre-transplant mixed lymphocyte reaction products were sequenced and compared with unstimulated pre-transplant donor and recipient T cells. The cohort enrolled 24 intestinal transplant recipients including one retransplant, and a few patients lacking pretransplant specimens were excluded. A peak of at least 4% donor T cells among recipient peripheral blood mononuclear cells was the definition used for donor T cell macrochimerism. Samples from a few later patients were sequenced in-house on an Illumina MiSeq with MiXCR processing rather than by the commercial service. General study outcomes and caveats: In the allografts of patients with donor T cell macrochimerism, GvH to HvG T cell clonal ratios were high. Conclusions were limited by the relatively low number and heterogeneity of intestinal transplant patients. Early after transplant, declines in HvG clones were associated with peak levels of circulating GvH clones. GvH clones were detected in recipient bone marrow, and some appeared earlier in ileal mucosa or blood, consistent with an intestinal mucosal origin.

This clone was counted once. Its antigen is unknown. The sample holds no much larger clone one base away, and base qualities are not on file. In the paper's terms, the time point label means: cells obtained before transplantation from donor or recipient. CD3+CD4+ and CD3+CD8+ populations were FACS-sorted from unstimulated pre-transplant donor and recipient cells taken from spleen or lymph nodes. Library preparation was by the immunoSEQ multiplex PCR assay. For most patients, genomic DNA was isolated using the Qiagen DNeasy Blood and Tissue Kit and was shipped frozen to Adaptive Biotechnologies for TCR sequencing. For most patients, high-throughput TCR-beta CDR3 sequencing of genomic DNA was performed by Adaptive Biotechnologies. The study's own analysis went as follows. Adaptive's ImmunoSEQ software supplied the TCR sequencing data for around 19 patients, while MiXCR and VDJtools were used to process three other patients. To correct CD4 versus CD8 sorting errors, sequences present in both subsets at a frequency ratio below 5:1 were removed. CDR3 nucleotide sequences shared between donor and recipient were removed because their origin could not be assigned. To count as alloreactive, a clone needed at least 2-fold expansion over unstimulated cells and a minimum CFSE-low frequency of 0.002% (template counts) or 0.001% (read counts). Clones detected in sequenced pre-transplant spleen, lymph node, or MLR CFSE-low populations of the donor or recipient were defined as mappable. The cumulative frequency of alloreactive clones was calculated as a percentage of all sequences, weighted by copy number. The table comes from immuneACCESS by way of TCRdb, which keeps in-frame sequences with V and J called. Part of the clones is missing from these tables; in studies checked, under half for an unresolved V gene and the rest for unknown reasons. The DNA was the basis for D and trimming; V, J and clone size are from that table. The sample data list roughly 100,000 clones, and roughly 93% of these were observed just once. The top ten clonotypes cover 1.2% of the sample.

From the cysteine up to the phenylalanine, the CDR3 has a length of 14 residues. Just the 42-base CDR3 DNA is kept, in frame starting at base 1. As encoded in the germline V gene (reference sequence), CDR1 is MNHEY while CDR2 is SMNVEV. V lost 3 bases and J lost 1 base; the stretch between them is 9 bases long. The source was unstimulated CD8+ T cells sorted from spleen or lymph node cells, collected before intestinal transplant. The receptor chain draws on TRBV27 and TRBJ1-2; the D gene lacks a confident call. The sequence was obtained from a human donor who received an intestinal transplant. The CDR3 amino acid sequence is: CASSFRGSNYGYTF. The DNA sequence is given as TGTGCCAGCAGTTTTCGCGGCAGTAACTATGGCTACACCTTC.